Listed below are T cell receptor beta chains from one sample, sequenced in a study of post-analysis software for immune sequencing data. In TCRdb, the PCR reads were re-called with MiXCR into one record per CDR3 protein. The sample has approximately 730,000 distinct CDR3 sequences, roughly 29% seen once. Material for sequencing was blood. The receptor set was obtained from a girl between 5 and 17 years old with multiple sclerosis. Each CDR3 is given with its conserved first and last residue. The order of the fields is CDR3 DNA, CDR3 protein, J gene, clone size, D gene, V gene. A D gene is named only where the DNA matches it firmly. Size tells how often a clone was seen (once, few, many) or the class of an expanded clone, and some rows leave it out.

DNA: TGTGCCAGCAGCTTACGGGCACGGCTAGCGGGAGCCTACGAGCAGTACTTC; CDR3: CASSLRARLAGAYEQYF; J: TRBJ2-7; size: NA; D: TRBD2; V: TRBV7-8
DNA: TGCAGCGCTATGGCAGGGGAAATTGGTGAAGCTTTCTTT; CDR3: CSAMAGEIGEAFF; J: TRBJ1-1; size: few; D: NA; V: TRBV29-1
DNA: TGTGCCAGCGTGGCCACTAGCGGGAGTCGGGGTGAGCAGTTCTTC; CDR3: CASVATSGSRGEQFF; J: TRBJ2-1; size: NA; D: TRBD2; V: TRBV5-5
DNA: TGCGCCAGCAGCCCTCCGTACGTCGCTAACTATGGCTACACCTTC; CDR3: CASSPPYVANYGYTF; J: TRBJ1-2; size: many; D: NA; V: TRBV4-1
DNA: TGTGCCACCAGCAGGAGACTAGCGGGAGCTCTCGAGGAGACCCAGTACTTC; CDR3: CATSRRLAGALEETQYF; J: TRBJ2-5; size: NA; D: TRBD2; V: TRBV15
DNA: TGTGCCAGCAGCGTAGGGCCATCATACGAAGCTTTCTTT; CDR3: CASSVGPSYEAFF; J: TRBJ1-1; size: once; D: NA; V: TRBV9
DNA: TGTGCCATCAGTGGGGCGGGGGAGGACTCAGATACGCAGTATTTT; CDR3: CAISGAGEDSDTQYF; J: TRBJ2-3; size: NA; D: TRBD2; V: TRBV10-3
DNA: TGTGCCAGCAGTTACAGGGTGGGGACTGAAGCTTTCTTT; CDR3: CASSYRVGTEAFF; J: TRBJ1-1; size: NA; D: NA; V: TRBV6-5
DNA: TGTGCCAGCAGCGTATCTTTCGCAAACCCGGGAAATGAGCAGTTCTTC; CDR3: CASSVSFANPGNEQFF; J: TRBJ2-1; size: NA; D: NA; V: TRBV9
DNA: TGTGCCAGCAGCCAAGGTGGTCTAGCGGTTCCATATGAGCAGTTCTTC; CDR3: CASSQGGLAVPYEQFF; J: TRBJ2-1; size: few; D: TRBD2; V: TRBV3-1
DNA: TGCAGTGCTAGTCCCGGGACTAGCGGCTACAATGAGCAGTTCTTC; CDR3: CSASPGTSGYNEQFF; J: TRBJ2-1; size: NA; D: TRBD2; V: TRBV20-1
DNA: TGTGCCAGCAGCTTGGACAGGGTTTTTTACGAGCAGTACTTC; CDR3: CASSLDRVFYEQYF; J: TRBJ2-7; size: few; D: TRBD1; V: TRBV7-9
DNA: TGTGCCAGCAGCGCCCAGCTAGGGGGGGGGCACAATGAGCAGTTCTTC; CDR3: CASSAQLGGGHNEQFF; J: TRBJ2-1; size: few; D: NA; V: TRBV11-2
DNA: TGTGCCAGCCCCTCCGATTGGGCTAACGGGACCAAAAACATTCAGTACTTC; CDR3: CASPSDWANGTKNIQYF; J: TRBJ2-4; size: NA; D: NA; V: TRBV25-1
DNA: TGTGCCACCAGCAGAGCCAGATCAGGGGATACGCAGTATTTT; CDR3: CATSRARSGDTQYF; J: TRBJ2-3; size: few; D: NA; V: TRBV15
DNA: TGCGCCAGCAGCGACCTGGCCCAGGGTCCAAGCACTGAAGCTTTCTTT; CDR3: CASSDLAQGPSTEAFF; J: TRBJ1-1; size: NA; D: NA; V: TRBV5-1
DNA: TGTGCCAGCAGCTCCGCGGCGGGGACCCAGTACTTC; CDR3: CASSSAAGTQYF; J: TRBJ2-5; size: NA; D: NA; V: TRBV7-2
DNA: TGCAGCGTGGGGACCGGGGACACTGAAACTTTCTTT; CDR3: CSVGTGDTETFF; J: TRBJ1-1; size: NA; D: NA; V: TRBV29-1
DNA: TGTGCCAGCAGCTTAGGGACACGGGGGGCCGTCCGAACGACTGAAGCTTTCTTT; CDR3: CASSLGTRGAVRTTEAFF; J: TRBJ1-1; size: NA; D: NA; V: TRBV7-2
DNA: TGTGCCAGCAGTGGTGGACGGCCAGCATCGACCCAGCATTTT; CDR3: CASSGGRPASTQHF; J: TRBJ1-5; size: NA; D: NA; V: TRBV2
DNA: TGTGCCACCGCGGCAGCCACGCAAGAGACCCAGTACTTC; CDR3: CATAAATQETQYF; J: TRBJ2-5; size: few; D: NA; V: TRBV12-3/TRBV12-4
DNA: TGCGCCAGCAGCCCGACTGGACTGGGAGTTGTGAGTTCGCGGTATTTT; CDR3: CASSPTGLGVVSSRYF; J: TRBJ2-3; size: NA; D: NA; V: TRBV5-1
DNA: TGTGCCAGCAGCTTAGACCCACGGGAGGGGATCTACAATGAGCAGTTCTTC; CDR3: CASSLDPREGIYNEQFF; J: TRBJ2-1; size: many; D: TRBD2; V: TRBV11-2
DNA: TGCGCCAGCAAGGACAGGGCCTATGGCTACACCTTC; CDR3: CASKDRAYGYTF; J: TRBJ1-2; size: few; D: TRBD1; V: TRBV5-1
DNA: TGTGCCAGACCGAACAGTAGCACAGATACGCAGTATTTT; CDR3: CARPNSSTDTQYF; J: TRBJ2-3; size: few; D: NA; V: TRBV6-9
DNA: TGCGCCAGCCGACAGGAGAACACTGAAGCTTTCTTT; CDR3: CASRQENTEAFF; J: TRBJ1-1; size: NA; D: NA; V: TRBV4-1
DNA: TGCAGTGCTAGAGATGAGGACCGATCGCGGGACACTGAAGCTTTCTTT; CDR3: CSARDEDRSRDTEAFF; J: TRBJ1-1; size: NA; D: NA; V: TRBV20-1
DNA: TGCGCCAGCAGAGAGGCGGGGGCGAGCACAGATACGCAGTATTTT; CDR3: CASREAGASTDTQYF; J: TRBJ2-3; size: NA; D: NA; V: TRBV5-1
DNA: TGTGCCAGCAGTTACTCGACTCTCAGGACACTTGACGAGCAGTACTTC; CDR3: CASSYSTLRTLDEQYF; J: TRBJ2-7; size: many; D: NA; V: TRBV6-6
DNA: TGCAGTGCTACGGACGGCAGCAATCAGCCCCAGCATTTT; CDR3: CSATDGSNQPQHF; J: TRBJ1-5; size: few; D: NA; V: TRBV20-1
DNA: TGTGCCAGCAGCGTAGTAGGGGGTACTCAAGAGACCCAGTACTTC; CDR3: CASSVVGGTQETQYF; J: TRBJ2-5; size: few; D: NA; V: TRBV9
DNA: TGTGCCAGCAGGCCCGGGACAGGGGGGAGGAAGACCCAGTACTTC; CDR3: CASRPGTGGRKTQYF; J: TRBJ2-5; size: few; D: TRBD1; V: TRBV2
DNA: TGTGCCAGCAGTGGAAGGGGCAACTATGGCTACACCTTC; CDR3: CASSGRGNYGYTF; J: TRBJ1-2; size: NA; D: NA; V: TRBV2
DNA: TGCAGTGCGCTACCCGGGACTAGCGGGTACAATGAGCAGTTCTTC; CDR3: CSALPGTSGYNEQFF; J: TRBJ2-1; size: few; D: TRBD2; V: TRBV20-1
DNA: TGCGCCAGCAGCTTGGTGGGGACACCCGAAGAGACCCAGTACTTC; CDR3: CASSLVGTPEETQYF; J: TRBJ2-5; size: few; D: NA; V: TRBV5-1
DNA: TGTGCCATCAGACCCGGCGGGCTAGCGGGAGAAGCAGATACGCAGTATTTT; CDR3: CAIRPGGLAGEADTQYF; J: TRBJ2-3; size: NA; D: TRBD2; V: TRBV10-3
DNA: TGTGCCACCTCGTACGGGACTAGCGGGGCCACAGATACGCAGTATTTT; CDR3: CATSYGTSGATDTQYF; J: TRBJ2-3; size: NA; D: TRBD2; V: TRBV15
DNA: TGTGCCAGCAGTTACTCGAGGTCTGGGGGTAGCTCCTACAATGAGCAGTTCTTC; CDR3: CASSYSRSGGSSYNEQFF; J: TRBJ2-1; size: few; D: NA; V: TRBV6-2/TRBV6-3
DNA: TGTGCCAGCAGCTTAGTGGTAGCGGGATTCGATGAGCAGTTCTTC; CDR3: CASSLVVAGFDEQFF; J: TRBJ2-1; size: few; D: TRBD2; V: TRBV7-9
DNA: TGTGCCAGCTCACTCTCCCCCGGGACGGCGAATGAGCAGTTCTTC; CDR3: CASSLSPGTANEQFF; J: TRBJ2-1; size: NA; D: NA; V: TRBV18
DNA: TGCAGCGTTGGGGAGGTAGTGGGCACTGAAGCTTTCTTT; CDR3: CSVGEVVGTEAFF; J: TRBJ1-1; size: NA; D: NA; V: TRBV29-1
DNA: TGTGCCAGCAGCTTGTTATTCGGGGACAGGAGGTCAGATACGCAGTATTTT; CDR3: CASSLLFGDRRSDTQYF; J: TRBJ2-3; size: many; D: TRBD1; V: TRBV5-5
DNA: TGTGCCAGCAGTTTACGCCGGGGCGGCTACACCTTC; CDR3: CASSLRRGGYTF; J: TRBJ1-2; size: few; D: NA; V: TRBV12-3/TRBV12-4
DNA: TGTGCCAGCAGCTCAAGACAGAATTACGAGCAGTACTTC; CDR3: CASSSRQNYEQYF; J: TRBJ2-7; size: many; D: NA; V: TRBV7-2
DNA: TGTGCCAGCAGCCTCAGTGCCCAAAACATTCAGTACTTC; CDR3: CASSLSAQNIQYF; J: TRBJ2-4; size: few; D: NA; V: TRBV12-3/TRBV12-4
DNA: TGTGCCAGCAGCCTTTCGACACCCAACTACGAGCAGTACTTC; CDR3: CASSLSTPNYEQYF; J: TRBJ2-7; size: NA; D: NA; V: TRBV7-9
DNA: TGTGCCAGCAGCTTAAGGGACCCGGGGGCGGCGAACACCGGGGAGCTGTTTTTT; CDR3: CASSLRDPGAANTGELFF; J: TRBJ2-2; size: once; D: NA; V: TRBV11-2